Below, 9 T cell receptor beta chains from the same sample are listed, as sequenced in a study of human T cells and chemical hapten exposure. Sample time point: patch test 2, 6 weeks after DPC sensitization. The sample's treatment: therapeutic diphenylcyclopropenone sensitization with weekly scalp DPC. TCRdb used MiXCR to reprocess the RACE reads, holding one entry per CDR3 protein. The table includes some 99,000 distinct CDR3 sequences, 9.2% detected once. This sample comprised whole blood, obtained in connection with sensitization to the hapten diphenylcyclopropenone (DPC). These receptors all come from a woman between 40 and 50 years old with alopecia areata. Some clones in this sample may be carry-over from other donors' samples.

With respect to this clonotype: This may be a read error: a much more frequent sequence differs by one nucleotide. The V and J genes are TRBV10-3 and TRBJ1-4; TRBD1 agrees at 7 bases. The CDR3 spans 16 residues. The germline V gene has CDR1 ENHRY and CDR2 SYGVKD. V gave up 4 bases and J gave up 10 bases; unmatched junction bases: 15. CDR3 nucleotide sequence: TGTGCCATCAGTGGGGACCGACAGGGCCGGGGTGGAAAACTGTTTTTT. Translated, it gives CAISGDRQGRGGKLFF.

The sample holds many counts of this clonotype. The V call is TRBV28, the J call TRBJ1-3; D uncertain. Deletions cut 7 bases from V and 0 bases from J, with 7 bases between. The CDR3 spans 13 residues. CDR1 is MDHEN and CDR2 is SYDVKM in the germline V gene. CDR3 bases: TGTGCCAGCATCCCCTTCTCTGGAAACACCATATATTTT. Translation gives CASIPFSGNTIYF. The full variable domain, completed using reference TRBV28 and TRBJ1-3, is DVKVTQSSRYLVKRTGEKVFLECVQDMDHENMFWYRQDPGLGLRLIYFSYDVKMKEKGDIPEGYSVSREKKERFSLILESASTNQTSMYLCASIPFSGNTIYFGEGSWLTVV.

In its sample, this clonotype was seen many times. The CDR3 loop is CASSLYISGSRGKLFF. DNA for the CDR3: TGTGCCAGCAGTTTATATATCTCGGGCAGTCGAGGGAAACTGTTTTTT. The V call is TRBV12-3 or TRBV12-4, the J call TRBJ1-4; D remains ambiguous. Deletions cut 2 bases from V and 11 bases from J, with 21 bases between. The CDR3 totals 16 residues.

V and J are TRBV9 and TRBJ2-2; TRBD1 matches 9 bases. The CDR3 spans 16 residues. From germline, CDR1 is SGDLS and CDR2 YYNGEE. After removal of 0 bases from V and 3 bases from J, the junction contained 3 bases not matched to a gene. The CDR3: CASSVGDRGYTGELFF. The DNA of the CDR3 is TGTGCCAGCAGCGTAGGAGACAGGGGGTACACCGGGGAGCTGTTTTTT.

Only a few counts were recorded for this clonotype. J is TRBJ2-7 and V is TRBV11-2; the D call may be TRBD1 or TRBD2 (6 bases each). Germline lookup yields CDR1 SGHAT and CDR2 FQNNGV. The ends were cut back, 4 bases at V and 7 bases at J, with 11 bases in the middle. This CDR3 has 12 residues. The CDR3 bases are TGTGCCAGCAGCTCTCCGGGGGCGGAGCAGTACTTC. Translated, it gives CASSSPGAEQYF.

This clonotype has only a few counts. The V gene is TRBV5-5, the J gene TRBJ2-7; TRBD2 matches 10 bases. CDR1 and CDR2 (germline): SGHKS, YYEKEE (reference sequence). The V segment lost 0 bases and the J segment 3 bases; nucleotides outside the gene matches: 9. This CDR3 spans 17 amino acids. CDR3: CASSLAIAGGSLYEQYF. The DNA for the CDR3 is TGTGCCAGCAGCTTGGCCATAGCGGGGGGAAGCCTCTACGAGCAGTACTTC.

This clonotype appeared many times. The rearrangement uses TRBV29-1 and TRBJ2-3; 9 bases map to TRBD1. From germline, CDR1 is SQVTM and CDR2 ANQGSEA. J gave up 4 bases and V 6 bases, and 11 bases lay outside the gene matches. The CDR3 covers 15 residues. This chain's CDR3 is CSVEGGQGFADTQYF. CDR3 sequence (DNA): TGCAGCGTCGAGGGGGGACAGGGTTTTGCAGATACGCAGTATTTT.

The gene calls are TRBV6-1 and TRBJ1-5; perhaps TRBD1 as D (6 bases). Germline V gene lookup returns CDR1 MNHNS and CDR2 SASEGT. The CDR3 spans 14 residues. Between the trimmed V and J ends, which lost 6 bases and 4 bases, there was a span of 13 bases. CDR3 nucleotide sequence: TGTGCCAGCAGAGTAACAGGGATAAATCAGCCCCAGCATTTT. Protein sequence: CASRVTGINQPQHF.

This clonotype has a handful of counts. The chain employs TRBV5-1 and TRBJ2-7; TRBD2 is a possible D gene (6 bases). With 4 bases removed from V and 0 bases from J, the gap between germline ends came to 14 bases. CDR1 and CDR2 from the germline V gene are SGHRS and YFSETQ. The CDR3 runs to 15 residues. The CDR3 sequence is CASSQIRGSSYEQYF. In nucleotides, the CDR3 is TGCGCCAGCAGCCAAATTCGGGGGTCCTCCTACGAGCAGTACTTC.